A selection of T cell receptor beta chains follows, all from one sample in a study of blood T cell repertoires in COVID-19. TCRdb keeps only in-frame clones here, not all; method: immunoSEQ multiplex PCR. The sample lists roughly 400,000 clones; about 87% were seen once. Sequencing was performed on PBMCs or T cells enriched from blood (not recorded which). These TCRs come from a woman aged 50 to 65 who had recovered from COVID-19. Both conserved end residues are part of each CDR3. The D gene is left open where the match is weak. Clone size is given for some rows only: seen once, a few or many times, or a class if the clone is expanded.

v_gene: TRBV24-1; abundance: NA; d_gene: NA; j_gene: TRBJ2-7; CDR3aa: CATALARPYEQYF; CDR3nt: TGTGCCACAGCGCTCGCTAGGCCCTACGAGCAGTACTTC
v_gene: TRBV19; abundance: few; d_gene: TRBD1; j_gene: TRBJ1-5; CDR3aa: CATADRGNSNQPQHF; CDR3nt: TGTGCCACCGCGGACAGGGGAAATAGCAATCAGCCCCAGCATTTT
v_gene: TRBV4-1; abundance: NA; d_gene: NA; j_gene: TRBJ1-4; CDR3aa: CASSQERASVGDEKLFF; CDR3nt: TGCGCCAGCAGCCAAGAGCGAGCGTCGGTGGGTGATGAAAAACTGTTTTTT
v_gene: TRBV9; abundance: NA; d_gene: TRBD2; j_gene: TRBJ2-3; CDR3aa: CASSRTSGGLLSTDTQYF; CDR3nt: TGTGCCAGCAGCCGAACTAGCGGGGGGCTTTTGAGCACAGATACGCAGTATTTT
v_gene: TRBV5-1; abundance: NA; d_gene: NA; j_gene: TRBJ2-1; CDR3aa: CASRRGAYNEQFF; CDR3nt: TGCGCCAGCCGGCGAGGTGCCTACAATGAGCAGTTCTTC
v_gene: TRBV30; abundance: once; d_gene: NA; j_gene: TRBJ1-1; CDR3aa: CAWGTNTWNTEAFF; CDR3nt: TGTGCCTGGGGGACAAACACTTGGAACACTGAAGCTTTCTTT
v_gene: TRBV9; abundance: NA; d_gene: NA; j_gene: TRBJ1-6; CDR3aa: CASSVEGAGSPLHF; CDR3nt: TGTGCCAGCAGCGTAGAAGGGGCCGGCTCACCCCTCCACTTT
v_gene: TRBV3-1/TRBV3-2; abundance: NA; d_gene: NA; j_gene: TRBJ1-3; CDR3aa: CASSLTAGGNTIYF; CDR3nt: TGTGCCAGCAGCCTTACGGCAGGAGGAAACACCATATATTTT
v_gene: TRBV18; abundance: NA; d_gene: NA; j_gene: TRBJ2-1; CDR3aa: CASSPLTGYYNEQFF; CDR3nt: TGTGCCAGCTCACCACTGACAGGTTATTACAATGAGCAGTTCTTC
v_gene: TRBV28; abundance: NA; d_gene: NA; j_gene: TRBJ1-1; CDR3aa: CASSLPPPTGAFF; CDR3nt: TGTGCCAGCAGTTTACCACCCCCCACGGGGGCTTTCTTT
v_gene: TRBV21-1; abundance: NA; d_gene: NA; j_gene: TRBJ2-2; CDR3aa: CASSESGTIYPPNLNTGELFF; CDR3nt: TGTGCCAGCAGTGAATCCGGGACAATCTACCCCCCTAACTTGAACACCGGGGAGCTGTTTTTT
v_gene: TRBV29-1; abundance: few; d_gene: TRBD2; j_gene: TRBJ2-5; CDR3aa: CSVYLPGRGAGETQYF; CDR3nt: TGCAGCGTCTACCTTCCTGGGCGGGGGGCCGGAGAGACCCAGTACTTC
v_gene: TRBV19; abundance: NA; d_gene: TRBD1; j_gene: TRBJ1-5; CDR3aa: CASSILRGPSQPQHF; CDR3nt: TGTGCCAGTAGTATTCTCAGGGGGCCAAGTCAGCCCCAGCATTTT
v_gene: TRBV30; abundance: few; d_gene: TRBD1; j_gene: TRBJ2-7; CDR3aa: CAWGGQNYEQYF; CDR3nt: TGTGCCTGGGGGGGACAGAACTACGAGCAGTACTTC
v_gene: TRBV5-5; abundance: NA; d_gene: NA; j_gene: TRBJ2-5; CDR3aa: CASTLLARGQETQYF; CDR3nt: TGTGCCAGCACCCTACTAGCTAGGGGTCAAGAGACCCAGTACTTC
v_gene: TRBV6-4; abundance: NA; d_gene: NA; j_gene: TRBJ1-1; CDR3aa: CASKAEGHLNTEAFF; CDR3nt: TGTGCCAGCAAGGCAGAGGGACACCTGAACACTGAAGCTTTCTTT
v_gene: TRBV30; abundance: NA; d_gene: TRBD2; j_gene: TRBJ2-7; CDR3aa: CAWKGGLAGDYEQYF; CDR3nt: TGTGCCTGGAAAGGGGGACTAGCGGGGGACTACGAGCAGTACTTC
v_gene: TRBV19; abundance: NA; d_gene: NA; j_gene: TRBJ1-1; CDR3aa: CASSMFRENTEAFF; CDR3nt: TGTGCCAGTAGTATGTTCCGCGAGAACACTGAAGCTTTCTTT
v_gene: TRBV3-1/TRBV3-2; abundance: NA; d_gene: NA; j_gene: TRBJ1-3; CDR3aa: CASSQEYRQRNTIYF; CDR3nt: TGTGCCAGCAGCCAAGAGTACAGGCAAAGAAACACCATATATTTT
v_gene: TRBV5-1; abundance: NA; d_gene: NA; j_gene: TRBJ1-2; CDR3aa: CASSLEGQNGYTF; CDR3nt: TGCGCCAGCAGCTTGGAAGGACAGAATGGCTACACCTTC
v_gene: TRBV7-6; abundance: NA; d_gene: TRBD1; j_gene: TRBJ2-7; CDR3aa: CASSLGQGVEQYF; CDR3nt: TGTGCCAGCAGCTTGGGACAGGGGGTCGAGCAGTACTTC
v_gene: TRBV11-2; abundance: NA; d_gene: TRBD1; j_gene: TRBJ2-7; CDR3aa: CASSLRGQPYEQYF; CDR3nt: TGTGCCAGCAGCTTGAGGGGGCAGCCCTACGAGCAGTACTTC
v_gene: TRBV6-1; abundance: NA; d_gene: NA; j_gene: TRBJ1-6; CDR3aa: CASSEALGGSYNSPLHF; CDR3nt: TGTGCCAGCAGTGAAGCGCTGGGGGGCTCCTATAATTCACCCCTCCACTTT
v_gene: TRBV28; abundance: once; d_gene: TRBD1; j_gene: TRBJ1-1; CDR3aa: CASRETGRSEAFF; CDR3nt: TGTGCCAGCAGGGAGACAGGGAGAAGTGAAGCTTTCTTT
v_gene: TRBV7-9; abundance: once; d_gene: NA; j_gene: TRBJ2-1; CDR3aa: CASSSGKRLGNEQFF; CDR3nt: TGTGCCAGCAGCTCAGGAAAAAGACTAGGCAATGAGCAGTTCTTC
v_gene: TRBV7-8; abundance: NA; d_gene: NA; j_gene: TRBJ2-1; CDR3aa: CASSLRVPGEQFF; CDR3nt: TGTGCCAGCAGCCTAAGAGTGCCAGGTGAGCAGTTCTTC
v_gene: TRBV6-5; abundance: once; d_gene: NA; j_gene: TRBJ2-7; CDR3aa: CASSRGGDRYEQYF; CDR3nt: TGTGCCAGCAGCCGCGGAGGGGATCGGTACGAGCAGTACTTC
v_gene: TRBV7-2; abundance: NA; d_gene: NA; j_gene: TRBJ1-6; CDR3aa: CASSSPQGVSSYNSPLHF; CDR3nt: TGTGCCAGCAGCTCCCCACAGGGAGTGAGCTCCTATAATTCACCCCTCCACTTT
v_gene: TRBV5-4; abundance: NA; d_gene: NA; j_gene: TRBJ1-2; CDR3aa: CASSPLGGGGLGIYGYTF; CDR3nt: TGTGCCAGCAGTCCGTTAGGGGGTGGCGGATTGGGAATCTATGGCTACACCTTC
v_gene: TRBV25-1; abundance: NA; d_gene: NA; j_gene: TRBJ1-1; CDR3aa: CASSEWSGQFGTEAFF; CDR3nt: TGTGCCAGCAGTGAATGGAGCGGGCAGTTTGGCACTGAAGCTTTCTTT
v_gene: TRBV3-1/TRBV3-2; abundance: NA; d_gene: TRBD2; j_gene: TRBJ2-7; CDR3aa: CASSQWRGSEQYF; CDR3nt: TGTGCCAGCAGCCAATGGCGGGGGTCCGAGCAGTACTTC
v_gene: TRBV5-1; abundance: NA; d_gene: NA; j_gene: TRBJ2-7; CDR3aa: CASSFNPDRSEQYF; CDR3nt: TGCGCCAGCAGCTTTAACCCCGACAGATCCGAGCAGTACTTC
v_gene: TRBV19; abundance: NA; d_gene: TRBD2; j_gene: TRBJ2-1; CDR3aa: CASSMFGGGSNEQFF; CDR3nt: TGTGCCAGTAGTATGTTCGGGGGGGGCAGCAATGAGCAGTTCTTC
v_gene: TRBV11-2; abundance: NA; d_gene: TRBD1; j_gene: TRBJ1-1; CDR3aa: CASSSQGALTEAFF; CDR3nt: TGTGCCAGCAGCTCCCAGGGGGCGCTAACTGAAGCTTTCTTT
v_gene: TRBV28; abundance: few; d_gene: NA; j_gene: TRBJ1-2; CDR3aa: CASSRGGTLANYGYTF; CDR3nt: TGTGCCAGCAGCCGCGGGGGGACGCTGGCTAACTATGGCTACACCTTC
v_gene: TRBV27; abundance: NA; d_gene: NA; j_gene: TRBJ2-3; CDR3aa: CASSYLGSYGTDTQYF; CDR3nt: TGTGCCAGCAGCTACCTAGGTTCCTATGGCACAGATACGCAGTATTTT
v_gene: TRBV4-1; abundance: few; d_gene: NA; j_gene: TRBJ2-2; CDR3aa: CASSQQDLIGAGELFF; CDR3nt: TGCGCCAGCAGCCAACAGGACCTGATTGGGGCAGGGGAGCTGTTTTTT
v_gene: TRBV6-5; abundance: NA; d_gene: NA; j_gene: TRBJ1-2; CDR3aa: CASSYSQGLSFYGYTF; CDR3nt: TGTGCCAGCAGTTACTCCCAGGGGCTGAGTTTCTATGGCTACACCTTC
v_gene: TRBV5-5; abundance: once; d_gene: NA; j_gene: TRBJ1-1; CDR3aa: CASSLSGMNTEAFF; CDR3nt: TGTGCCAGCAGCTTGTCAGGGATGAACACTGAAGCTTTCTTT
v_gene: TRBV11-3; abundance: NA; d_gene: TRBD1; j_gene: TRBJ1-1; CDR3aa: CASSHLGQGASSEAFF; CDR3nt: TGTGCCAGCAGCCACCTTGGACAGGGGGCTAGCTCTGAAGCTTTCTTT
v_gene: TRBV7-2; abundance: once; d_gene: TRBD1; j_gene: TRBJ1-6; CDR3aa: CASSADRGDSPLHF; CDR3nt: TGTGCCAGCAGCGCCGACAGGGGTGATTCACCCCTCCACTTT
v_gene: TRBV6-5; abundance: NA; d_gene: NA; j_gene: TRBJ2-1; CDR3aa: CALGGAGSYNEQFF; CDR3nt: TGTGCCCTGGGGGGGGCGGGTTCCTACAATGAGCAGTTCTTC
v_gene: TRBV7-9; abundance: NA; d_gene: NA; j_gene: TRBJ1-1; CDR3aa: CASSVPGQPNTEAFF; CDR3nt: TGTGCCAGCTCCGTCCCGGGACAACCGAACACTGAAGCTTTCTTT
v_gene: TRBV14; abundance: NA; d_gene: NA; j_gene: TRBJ1-1; CDR3aa: CASSQDLAGWGDTEAFF; CDR3nt: TGTGCCAGCAGCCAAGATCTGGCGGGGTGGGGTGACACTGAAGCTTTCTTT
v_gene: TRBV2; abundance: NA; d_gene: NA; j_gene: TRBJ1-1; CDR3aa: CASSDRVAFVDAAFF; CDR3nt: TGTGCCAGCAGTGACCGGGTAGCTTTTGTCGATGCAGCTTTCTTT
v_gene: TRBV4-2; abundance: NA; d_gene: TRBD1; j_gene: TRBJ1-2; CDR3aa: CASSQQSGTGAGYTF; CDR3nt: TGTGCCAGCAGCCAACAATCCGGGACAGGGGCTGGCTACACCTTC
v_gene: TRBV2; abundance: once; d_gene: NA; j_gene: TRBJ2-2; CDR3aa: CASSEGGGPTGELFF; CDR3nt: TGTGCCAGCAGTGAAGGTGGGGGCCCCACCGGGGAGCTGTTTTTT
v_gene: TRBV13; abundance: NA; d_gene: NA; j_gene: TRBJ1-2; CDR3aa: CASSLGGQGYTF; CDR3nt: TGTGCCAGCAGCTTAGGGGGGCAGGGCTACACCTTC